Sequencing of this T cell receptor beta chain was carried out in a study of T cell responses to AZD1222 COVID-19 vaccine. The study, taken as a whole, reports: The donors showed a predominance of white British ancestry and of females, with possible underestimation of clonal diversity. The span of vaccine-associated CD4 TCRs extended across spike, with dominance at 160-218 and 743-854.

Trimming removed 2 bases from V and 6 bases from J, with 7 bases in between. Looked up from germline, CDR1 is MNHNY and CDR2 is SVGAGI (reference sequence). This CDR3 has 12 residues. Sequencing used immunoSEQ multiplex PCR; TCRdb keeps in-frame clones, though not all of them. The sample has 77,000 or so clones, 92% seen once. As for this clone: Its specificity is not known.

Sequences were derived from peripheral blood, sampled on day 0 of MenACWY control vaccination. V is TRBV6-6 and J is TRBJ1-2; D is unclear. The sequence came from an adult in good health. The CDR3, as DNA: TGTGCCAGCAGTTACAGGGAGGATGGCTACACCTTC. Its translation is CASSYREDGYTF.